This section outlines one T cell receptor (beta chain) sequence together with its context. The sample comes from a study of cytomegalovirus exposure and HLA in healthy donors. The study ran its PCR with 60 Vbeta and 13 Jbeta primers. The data were produced by immunoSEQ multiplex PCR, yet TCRdb's version contains in-frame clones alone and is incomplete. The sample contains a few hundred thousand clones, over 70% of which appear only once. Sequencing used PBMCs. The receptor was derived from a woman in her fifties or sixties in good health and CMV-seropositive.

The CDR3 sequence is CASRRLVTSDTQYF. The CDR3 nucleotides read TGCGCCAGCAGACGACTAGTGACCTCGGATACGCAGTATTTT. The gene calls are TRBV5-1 and TRBJ2-3; maybe TRBD2 (6 bases). CDR1 SGHRS and CDR2 YFSETQ come from the germline V gene. The CDR3 is made up of 14 amino acids. V gave up 5 bases and J gave up 6 bases, with 16 bases separating them.